Listed below are T cell receptor beta chains from one sample, sequenced in a study of Ad26.COV2.S vaccination and SARS-CoV-2 variants. Profiling relied on immunoSEQ multiplex PCR, and the TCRdb table lists in-frame clones only, not all of them. The table has more than 250,000 clones, more than 70% seen once. This sample comprised peripheral blood, obtained in a trial of Ad26.COV2.S vaccine versus placebo. The source is a person between 18 and 65 years old who received the Ad26.COV2.S COVID-19 vaccine or a placebo. Both conserved end residues are part of each CDR3. The order of the fields is J gene, V gene, clone size, D gene, CDR3 protein, CDR3 DNA. D genes are given only for firm matches. A row's size may be missing; if present it is once, few, many or a size class.

J: TRBJ2-5; V: TRBV24-1; size: -; D: TRBD1; CDR3: CATTGEQSLGTDQETQYF; DNA: TGTGCCACCACCGGAGAGCAAAGTCTGGGGACAGATCAAGAGACCCAGTACTTC
J: TRBJ2-7; V: TRBV3-1/TRBV3-2; size: -; D: -; CDR3: CASSPCESDEQYF; DNA: TGTGCCAGCAGTCCCTGCGAGTCCGACGAGCAGTACTTC
J: TRBJ2-1; V: TRBV24-1; size: -; D: TRBD2; CDR3: CATSDSRTSGASNYNEQFF; DNA: TGTGCCACCAGTGATTCCCGGACTAGCGGGGCCTCGAACTACAATGAGCAGTTCTTC
J: TRBJ1-1; V: TRBV7-2; size: -; D: -; CDR3: CASSLTGQIEAFF; DNA: TGTGCCAGCAGCTTAACCGGACAGATTGAAGCTTTCTTT
J: TRBJ2-3; V: TRBV3-1/TRBV3-2; size: -; D: -; CDR3: CASSPRDLDTQYF; DNA: TGTGCCAGCAGCCCTAGGGACCTCGATACGCAGTATTTT
J: TRBJ2-3; V: TRBV24-1; size: -; D: -; CDR3: CASRDRRNTDTQYF; DNA: TGTGCCTCGCGGGACAGACGAAACACAGATACGCAGTATTTT
J: TRBJ1-1; V: TRBV5-1; size: -; D: -; CDR3: CASSLEVGNTEAFF; DNA: TGCGCCAGCAGCTTGGAAGTTGGGAACACTGAAGCTTTCTTT
J: TRBJ1-1; V: TRBV6-4; size: -; D: -; CDR3: CASSTTVGNIEAFF; DNA: TGTGCCAGCAGCACTACAGTGGGGAACATTGAAGCTTTCTTT
J: TRBJ1-1; V: TRBV24-1; size: -; D: TRBD1; CDR3: CATPETQGVSTEAFF; DNA: TGTGCCACCCCCGAGACACAGGGGGTGAGCACTGAAGCTTTCTTT
J: TRBJ2-7; V: TRBV5-1; size: -; D: TRBD2; CDR3: CASSLLTSGSYEQYF; DNA: TGCGCCAGCAGCTTATTGACTAGCGGATCCTACGAGCAGTACTTC
J: TRBJ2-1; V: TRBV19; size: -; D: -; CDR3: CASSPNLRPGVNEQFF; DNA: TGTGCCAGTAGTCCCAACCTCCGCCCCGGAGTAAATGAGCAGTTCTTC
J: TRBJ1-4; V: TRBV28; size: once; D: -; CDR3: CASIGRDRYEKLFF; DNA: TGTGCCAGCATAGGGAGGGATCGGTATGAAAAACTGTTTTTT
J: TRBJ2-2; V: TRBV15; size: -; D: -; CDR3: CATTGPNTGELFF; DNA: TGTGCCACCACGGGACCGAACACCGGGGAGCTGTTTTTT
J: TRBJ2-7; V: TRBV19; size: once; D: -; CDR3: CASSFPDRTYEQYF; DNA: TGTGCCAGTAGTTTTCCAGACCGCACCTACGAGCAGTACTTC
J: TRBJ2-7; V: TRBV11-2; size: -; D: TRBD1; CDR3: CASSFGTGYEQYF; DNA: TGTGCCAGCAGCTTTGGGACAGGGTACGAGCAGTACTTC
J: TRBJ2-3; V: TRBV5-1; size: -; D: -; CDR3: CASSLALGRRTDTQYF; DNA: TGCGCCAGCAGCTTGGCCTTGGGACGCCGCACAGATACGCAGTATTTT
J: TRBJ2-7; V: TRBV7-9; size: -; D: -; CDR3: CASSLAQEPYEQYF; DNA: TGTGCCAGCAGCTTAGCCCAGGAGCCCTACGAGCAGTACTTC
J: TRBJ2-2; V: TRBV2; size: few; D: -; CDR3: CASSGGVGELFF; DNA: TGTGCCAGCAGTGGCGGGGTCGGGGAGCTGTTTTTT
J: TRBJ1-5; V: TRBV3-1/TRBV3-2; size: -; D: -; CDR3: CASSQVIGAPSWVGQPQHF; DNA: TGTGCCAGCAGCCAAGTCATAGGGGCGCCGTCGTGGGTCGGTCAGCCCCAGCATTTT
J: TRBJ2-7; V: TRBV28; size: -; D: -; CDR3: CASSTRKFIGEQYF; DNA: TGTGCCAGCAGCACGCGGAAATTCATAGGCGAGCAGTACTTC
J: TRBJ1-3; V: TRBV11-2; size: -; D: -; CDR3: CASSPSPGNTIYF; DNA: TGTGCCAGCAGCCCATCCCCCGGAAACACCATATATTTT